Sequencing of this TCR beta chain was carried out in a study of T cell responses to AZD1222 COVID-19 vaccine. Study-wide results and limits: Clonal diversity was possibly underestimated, and the donors were mostly white British, with more females.

Profiled with immunoSEQ multiplex PCR; TCRdb holds only in-frame clones, not every one. The sample gives some 100,000 clones, more than 80% of which show up once; about 2.5% is in the top ten. V lost 7 bases and J 5 bases, leaving 26 bases between the germline ends. The CDR3 has 18 amino acids. The germline gives CDR1 KGHDR, CDR2 SFDVKD. Worth noting for this clone: Its antigen is as yet unknown.

The starting material was peripheral blood, obtained 28 days after the second AZD1222 dose. This chain uses TRBV24-1 with TRBJ2-1; unclear D gene. The receptor's source is an adult who received the AZD1222 COVID-19 vaccine. As DNA, the CDR3 is TGTGCCACCAGGATCCTTTCGGATCACCAGACACGGGACAATGAGCAGTTCTTC. It yields the protein CATRILSDHQTRDNEQFF.